These 20 T cell receptor beta chains originate from one sample sequenced in a study of cytomegalovirus exposure and HLA in healthy donors. PCR employed 60 Vbeta and 13 Jbeta primers. Sequencing was performed with immunoSEQ multiplex PCR; in TCRdb, only in-frame clones are kept and a portion is missing. In all, the sample yields about 58,000 clones. Sequencing input: PBMCs. These receptors were taken from a male donor in good health and CMV-seronegative.

V gene TRBV5-1 combines with J gene TRBJ1-1, with D uncertain. The CDR3 consists of 17 residues. With 2 bases removed from V and 1 base from J, the gap between germline ends came to 18 bases. Germline lookup yields CDR1 SGHRS and CDR2 YFSETQ. CDR3 in amino acids: CASSFSRPWERNTEAFF. CDR3 DNA sequence: TGCGCCAGCAGCTTTTCCCGCCCCTGGGAGAGGAACACTGAAGCTTTCTTT.

V and J are TRBV10-3 and TRBJ2-5; 8 nucleotides agree with TRBD1. CDR1 and CDR2 (germline): ENHRY, SYGVKD. V was pared by 6 bases and J by 3 bases, with 3 bases of the junction left unmatched. This CDR3 spans 13 amino acids. The CDR3 nucleotides read TGTGCCATCAGGGGGGGACAGGAAGAGACCCAGTACTTC. Translating gives CAIRGGQEETQYF.

This chain joins TRBV28 and TRBJ2-3, with TRBD1 as a possible D gene (5 bases). The length of the CDR3 is 13 residues. V was trimmed by 10 bases and J by 0 bases, leaving 11 bases between them. Looked up from germline, CDR1 is MDHEN and CDR2 is SYDVKM. The CDR3, as DNA: TGTGCCATCGCGACAGCGAGCACAGATACGCAGTATTTT. The encoded protein is CAIATASTDTQYF. The entire variable domain, with the rest obtained from reference TRBV28 and TRBJ2-3, is as follows: DVKVTQSSRYLVKRTGEKVFLECVQDMDHENMFWYRQDPGLGLRLIYFSYDVKMKEKGDIPEGYSVSREKKERFSLILESASTNQTSMYLCAIATASTDTQYFGPGTRLTVL.

V usage is TRBV25-1 and J usage is TRBJ2-3; a weak D match, TRBD1 (5 bases). Germline V gene lookup returns CDR1 MGHDK and CDR2 SYGVNS. The CDR3 contains 14 residues. V was pared by 2 bases and J by 2 bases, with 8 bases between. CDR3 sequence: CASSERTFTDTQYF. In DNA, the CDR3 is TGTGCCAGCAGTGAACGGACATTCACAGATACGCAGTATTTT.

DNA of the CDR3: TGTGCCAGCAGCCTGCAAGGGGATGCGAACACTGAAGCTTTCTTT. This gives the protein CASSLQGDANTEAFF. The gene calls are TRBV11-2 and TRBJ1-1, with a weak D call TRBD1 (5 bases). The CDR3 extends over 15 amino acids. V was shortened by 5 bases and J by 1 base, with 14 bases between the two germline ends. Germline CDR1 SGHAT, CDR2 FQNNGV. Variable domain in full (rest from reference TRBV11-2 and TRBJ1-1): EAGVAQSPRYKIIEKRQSVAFWCNPISGHATLYWYQQILGQGPKLLIQFQNNGVVDDSQLPKDRFSAERLKGVDSTLKIQPAKLEDSAVYLCASSLQGDANTEAFFGQGTRLTVV.

V usage is TRBV18 and J usage is TRBJ2-1, with TRBD2 matching over 7 bases. J gave up 9 bases and V 2 bases, and 13 bases lay outside the gene matches. The CDR3 spans 16 residues. CDR1 and CDR2 from the germline V gene are KGHSH and LQKENI. The CDR3 here is CASSPEASGLGGEQFF. CDR3 DNA sequence: TGTGCCAGCTCACCAGAGGCTAGCGGTTTGGGGGGTGAGCAGTTCTTC.

The chain has TRBV6-6 and TRBJ1-5, with TRBD1 as a possible D gene (5 bases). The germline V gene encodes CDR1 MNHNY and CDR2 SVGAGI (reference sequence). With 8 bases removed from V and 2 bases from J, the gap between germline ends came to 10 bases. CDR3 length: 13 residues. In DNA form, the CDR3 reads TGTGCCAGCGCGCAGGGCGGCAATCAGCCCCAGCATTTT. It translates to CASAQGGNQPQHF.

This sequence joins TRBV4-3 and TRBJ1-2; D may be TRBD1 (5 bases). Germline CDR1 LGHNA, CDR2 YSLEER. The CDR3 contains 15 residues. The V gene lost 0 bases and the J gene lost 4 bases, with 12 bases spanning the gap. The chain's CDR3 is CASSQEQRGFYGYTF. For the CDR3, the DNA is TGCGCCAGCAGCCAAGAGCAAAGGGGTTTCTATGGCTACACCTTC.

The rearrangement uses TRBV27 and TRBJ1-2; the D gene is possibly TRBD1 (6 bases). V was cut by 5 bases and J by 4 bases, with 14 bases left in between. The CDR3 is 14 residues long. Germline V lookup: CDR1 MNHEY, CDR2 SMNVEV (reference sequence). The CDR3 DNA reads TGTGCCAGCAGTCCGAAAAGGGGGGGCTATGGCTACACCTTC. Its translation: CASSPKRGGYGYTF.

This chain connects TRBV5-6 to TRBJ2-1, with 14 bases aligning to TRBD2. Germline lookup yields CDR1 SGHDT and CDR2 YYEEEE. CDR3 length: 18 residues. Trimming removed 4 bases from V and 8 bases from J; junction bases left unmatched: 14. The DNA of the CDR3 is TGTGCCAGCAGCGGGGCCGGGACTAGCGGGAGTCAGACCCATGAGCAGTTCTTC. Translating gives CASSGAGTSGSQTHEQFF.

The V call is TRBV15, the J call TRBJ2-1; TRBD2 is a possible D gene (5 bases). Trimming cost V 5 bases and J 5 bases, with 13 bases left between them. Germline V gene sequence: CDR1 LNHNV, CDR2 YYDKDF (reference sequence). The CDR3 runs 14 residues. CDR3 amino acids: CATSLTMGDNEQFF. DNA for the CDR3: TGTGCCACCAGCCTTACCATGGGAGACAATGAGCAGTTCTTC.

The chain employs TRBV19 and TRBJ2-1; 9 bases match TRBD2. The junction had 10 bases not matched to a gene; V was cut back by 2 bases and J by 14 bases. Per the germline V gene, CDR1 is LNHDA and CDR2 is SQIVND (reference sequence). The CDR3 is 14 residues long. The CDR3 DNA sequence: TGTGCCAGTAGTATATCTTCTAGCGGGGCCCCGAAGTTCTTC. Translating it yields CASSISSSGAPKFF.

The chain uses TRBV6-1 and TRBJ1-1, with 10 nucleotides matching TRBD1. Trimming took 5 bases from V and 1 from J; bases not matched to a gene: 4. CDR3 length: 15 amino acids. Germline CDR1 MNHNS, CDR2 SASEGT. The CDR3 here is CASSRDRGRNTEAFF. Written as DNA, the CDR3 is TGTGCCAGCAGTAGGGACAGGGGCCGGAACACTGAAGCTTTCTTT.

The rearrangement joins TRBV19 to TRBJ2-7; the match to TRBD1 covers 8 bases. CDR1 is LNHDA, CDR2 SQIVND, per germline (reference sequence). CDR3 length: 17 residues. Trimming cost V 5 bases and J 2 bases; bases outside gene matches: 14. The CDR3 nucleotides read TGTGCCAGTAGTTGGACAGGGAGGTGGGAGTCGGCCTACGAGCAGTACTTC. Its protein product is CASSWTGRWESAYEQYF.

V is TRBV6-1 and J is TRBJ1-1; maybe TRBD1 (5 bases). The CDR3 is 13 residues long. Deletions cut 3 bases from V and 6 bases from J, with 11 bases between. The germline gives CDR1 MNHNS, CDR2 SASEGT. In nucleotides, the CDR3 is TGTGCCAGCAGTGAGAAACGACAGTCTGAAGCTTTCTTT. Translating gives CASSEKRQSEAFF.

The CDR3 here is CASSLIRGRPYGYTF. CDR3 in DNA: TGTGCCAGCAGCTTAATCAGGGGACGGCCTTATGGCTACACCTTC. The chain joins TRBV11-2 to TRBJ1-2; D might be TRBD1 (6 bases). CDR3 length: 15 residues. Germline CDR1 reads SGHAT; CDR2 reads FQNNGV. V lost 2 bases, J lost 5 bases, and 15 bases lay in between.

The rearrangement joins TRBV18 to TRBJ2-7; D might be TRBD2 (6 bases). Germline V gene sequence: CDR1 KGHSH, CDR2 LQKENI. CDR3 length: 12 residues. Trimming shortened V by 3 bases and J by 6 bases, and 9 bases separated the two germline ends. CDR3 nucleotide sequence: TGTGCCAGCTCACCCGACGGGGGCGAGCAGTACTTC. The encoded protein is CASSPDGGEQYF.

The chain combines TRBV20-1 with TRBJ2-5; D might be TRBD1 (5 bases). Germline V gene data show CDR1 as DFQATT and CDR2 as SNEGSKA (reference sequence). The CDR3 has 11 residues. The germline V and J ends were trimmed by 1 base and 14 bases, with 14 bases remaining between them. This chain's CDR3 is CSARGYDSRYF. The CDR3 nucleotides are TGCAGTGCTAGAGGATACGACAGTAGATACTTC.

Written as DNA, the CDR3 is TGTGCCACGGCCCAAGGCGGGAACACCGGGGAGCTGTTTTTT. The encoded protein is CATAQGGNTGELFF. The V gene is TRBV15, the J gene TRBJ2-2; no reliable D call. The CDR3 is made up of 14 amino acids. Per the germline V gene, CDR1 is LNHNV and CDR2 is YYDKDF (reference sequence). V lost 9 bases and J lost 1, with 12 bases in between. Drawing the rest from reference TRBV15 and TRBJ2-2, the complete variable domain is DAMVIQNPRYQVTQFGKPVTLSCSQTLNHNVMYWYQQKSSQAPKLLFHYYDKDFNNEADTPDNFQSRRPNTSFCFLDIRSPGLGDTAMYLCATAQGGNTGELFFGEGSRLTVL.

In the case of this clone: At one boundary the junction diverges from the germline segment, which might be a read error. Other DNA sequences within the sample encode an identical CDR3. J is TRBJ1-6 and V is TRBV19; the D gene is possibly TRBD1 (6 bases). The CDR3 contains 14 residues. Germline loops: CDR1 LNHDA, CDR2 SQIVND (reference sequence). In nucleotides, the CDR3 is TGTGCCAGTAGTTGGGCAGGGGATAATTCACCCCTACACTTT. Protein sequence: CASSWAGDNSPLHF.